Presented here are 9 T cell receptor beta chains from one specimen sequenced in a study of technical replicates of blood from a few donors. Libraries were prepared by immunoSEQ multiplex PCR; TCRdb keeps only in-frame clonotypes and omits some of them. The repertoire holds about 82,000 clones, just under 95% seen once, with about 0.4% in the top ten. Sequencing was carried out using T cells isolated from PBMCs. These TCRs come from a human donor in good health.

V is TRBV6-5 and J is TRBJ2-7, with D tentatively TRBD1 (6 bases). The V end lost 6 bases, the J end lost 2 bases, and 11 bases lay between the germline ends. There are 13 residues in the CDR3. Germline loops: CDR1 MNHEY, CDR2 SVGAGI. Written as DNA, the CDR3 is TGTGCCAGCAGGACAGGATGGACCTACGAGCAGTACTTC. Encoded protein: CASRTGWTYEQYF.

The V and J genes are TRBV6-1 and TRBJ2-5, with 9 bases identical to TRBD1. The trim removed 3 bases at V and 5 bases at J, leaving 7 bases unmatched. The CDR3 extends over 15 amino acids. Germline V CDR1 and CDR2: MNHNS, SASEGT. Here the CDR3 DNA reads TGTGCCAGCAGTGATCTAGACAGGGGGTGGGAGACCCAGTACTTC. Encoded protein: CASSDLDRGWETQYF.

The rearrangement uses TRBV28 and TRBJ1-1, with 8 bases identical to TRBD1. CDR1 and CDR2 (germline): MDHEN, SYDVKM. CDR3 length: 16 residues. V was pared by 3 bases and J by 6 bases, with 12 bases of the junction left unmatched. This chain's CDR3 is CASSLPSRTGWAEAFF. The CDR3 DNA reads TGTGCCAGCAGTTTGCCCAGTAGGACAGGGTGGGCTGAAGCTTTCTTT. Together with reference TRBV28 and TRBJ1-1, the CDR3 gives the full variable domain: DVKVTQSSRYLVKRTGEKVFLECVQDMDHENMFWYRQDPGLGLRLIYFSYDVKMKEKGDIPEGYSVSREKKERFSLILESASTNQTSMYLCASSLPSRTGWAEAFFGQGTRLTVV.

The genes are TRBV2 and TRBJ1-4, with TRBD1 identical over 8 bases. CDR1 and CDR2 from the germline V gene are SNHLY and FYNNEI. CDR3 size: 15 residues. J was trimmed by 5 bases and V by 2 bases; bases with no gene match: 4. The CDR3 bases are TGTGCCAGCAGTGAATGGGACAGGCAGAATGAAAAACTGTTTTTT. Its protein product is CASSEWDRQNEKLFF.

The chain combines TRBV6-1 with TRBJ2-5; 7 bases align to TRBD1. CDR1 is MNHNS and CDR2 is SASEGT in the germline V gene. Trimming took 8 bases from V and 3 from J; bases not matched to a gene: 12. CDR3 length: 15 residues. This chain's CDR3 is CASGDTGVEKETQYF. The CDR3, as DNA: TGTGCCAGCGGGGATACAGGGGTTGAGAAAGAGACCCAGTACTTC.

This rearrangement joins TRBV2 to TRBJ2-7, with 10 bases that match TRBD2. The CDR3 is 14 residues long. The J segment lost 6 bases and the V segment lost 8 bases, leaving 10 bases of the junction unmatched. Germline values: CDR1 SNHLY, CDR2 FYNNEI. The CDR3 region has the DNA TGTGCCAGCTATAAGCTAGCGGGAGATGTCGAGCAGTACTTC. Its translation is CASYKLAGDVEQYF. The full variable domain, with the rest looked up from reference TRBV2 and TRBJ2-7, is EPEVTQTPSHQVTQMGQEVILRCVPISNHLYFYWYRQILGQKVEFLVSFYNNEISEKSEIFDDQFSVERPDGSNFTLKIRSTKLEDSAMYFCASYKLAGDVEQYFGPGTRLTVT.

Here the CDR3 reads CASSQVGVDYGYTF. CDR3 bases: TGTGCCAGCAGCCAAGTTGGAGTTGATTATGGCTACACCTTC. The chain combines TRBV14 with TRBJ1-2; no firm D call. Per germline, CDR1 SGHDN and CDR2 FVKESK. The CDR3 is 14 residues long. V lost 1 base and J lost 5, with 11 bases in between. The full variable domain, rest sourced from reference TRBV14 and TRBJ1-2, is EAGVTQFPSHSVIEKGQTVTLRCDPISGHDNLYWYRRVMGKEIKFLLHFVKESKQDESGMPNNRFLAERTGGTYSTLKVQPAELEDSGVYFCASSQVGVDYGYTFGSGTRLTVV.

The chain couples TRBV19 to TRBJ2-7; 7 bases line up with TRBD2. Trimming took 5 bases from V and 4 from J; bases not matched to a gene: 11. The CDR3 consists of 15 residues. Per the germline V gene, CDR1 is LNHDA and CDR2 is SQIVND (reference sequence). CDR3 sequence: CASSPQPGTTYEQYF. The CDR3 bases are TGTGCCAGTAGTCCTCAGCCAGGGACTACATACGAGCAGTACTTC.

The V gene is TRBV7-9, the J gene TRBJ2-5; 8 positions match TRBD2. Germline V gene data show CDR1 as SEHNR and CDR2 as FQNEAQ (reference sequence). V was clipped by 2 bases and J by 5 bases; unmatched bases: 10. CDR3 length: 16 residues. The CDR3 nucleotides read TGTGCCAGCAGCTTAAACCCGGGACTAGAAGGGGAGACCCAGTACTTC. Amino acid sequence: CASSLNPGLEGETQYF.